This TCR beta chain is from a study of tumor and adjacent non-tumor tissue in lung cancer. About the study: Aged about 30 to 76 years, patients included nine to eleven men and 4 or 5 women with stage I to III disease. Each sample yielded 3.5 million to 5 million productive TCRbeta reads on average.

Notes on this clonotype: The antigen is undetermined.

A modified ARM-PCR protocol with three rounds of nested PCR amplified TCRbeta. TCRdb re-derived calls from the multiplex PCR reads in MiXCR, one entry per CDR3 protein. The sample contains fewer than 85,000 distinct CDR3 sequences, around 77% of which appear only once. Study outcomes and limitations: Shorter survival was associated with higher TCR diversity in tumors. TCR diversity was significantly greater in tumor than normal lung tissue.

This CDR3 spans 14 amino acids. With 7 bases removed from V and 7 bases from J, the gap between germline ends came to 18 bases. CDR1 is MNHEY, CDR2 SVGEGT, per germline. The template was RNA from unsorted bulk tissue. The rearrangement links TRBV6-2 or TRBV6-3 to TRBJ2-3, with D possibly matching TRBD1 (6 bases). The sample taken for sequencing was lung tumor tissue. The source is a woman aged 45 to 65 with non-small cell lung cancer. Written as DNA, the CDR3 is TGTGCCAGCACCATGGACAGTAAAACACATACGCAGTATTTT. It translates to CASTMDSKTHTQYF.